What follows is one TCR beta chain and its context. Antigen specificity is unknown. These data come from a study of cytomegalovirus exposure and HLA in healthy donors. Overall study findings and caveats: A later analysis linked a missense DCLRE1C variant to TCR beta V- and J-gene trimming. The only immune exposure information that was available was CMV serostatus. A later analysis found that most CMV-associated TCR beta chains appeared HLA-restricted.

This PCR relied on a set of 60 Vbeta primers and 13 Jbeta primers. Using immunoSEQ multiplex PCR, the repertoire was profiled, and TCRdb retains in-frame clones only, with some absent. The sample lists 55,000 to 80,000 clones; approximately 85% were seen once. The CDR3 is 14 residues long. V was clipped by 1 base and J by 0 bases, with 8 bases between them. The V gene's germline CDR1 is SGHKS and CDR2 YYEKEE (reference sequence). Sample: PBMCs. The rearrangement uses TRBV5-5 and TRBJ2-7, with D uncertain. This clonotype was sampled from a female donor in good health and CMV-seronegative. The CDR3 DNA follows: TGTGCCAGCAGCTTGCTCGCTAGCTCCTACGAGCAGTACTTC. Residues: CASSLLASSYEQYF.